This TCR beta chain was obtained from a study of cytomegalovirus exposure and HLA in healthy donors. Primers for the PCR totalled 60 Vbeta and 13 Jbeta. Assay used: immunoSEQ multiplex PCR; TCRdb lists only in-frame clones, some missing. The table shows roughly 160,000 clones, with around four fifths occurring only once. Germline V CDR1 and CDR2: SGHDN, FVKESK. This CDR3 has 17 residues. With V trimmed by 1 base and J by 4 bases, 7 bases remained unmatched. The TCR originated in a woman aged 45 to 65 in good health and CMV-seronegative. The chain uses TRBV14 and TRBJ1-6; 7 nucleotides match TRBD1. The sequenced sample consisted of PBMCs. The CDR3 sequence is CASSQGTGTAYNSPLHF. The CDR3 DNA reads TGTGCCAGCAGCCAAGGAACCGGGACAGCTTATAATTCACCCCTCCACTTT.